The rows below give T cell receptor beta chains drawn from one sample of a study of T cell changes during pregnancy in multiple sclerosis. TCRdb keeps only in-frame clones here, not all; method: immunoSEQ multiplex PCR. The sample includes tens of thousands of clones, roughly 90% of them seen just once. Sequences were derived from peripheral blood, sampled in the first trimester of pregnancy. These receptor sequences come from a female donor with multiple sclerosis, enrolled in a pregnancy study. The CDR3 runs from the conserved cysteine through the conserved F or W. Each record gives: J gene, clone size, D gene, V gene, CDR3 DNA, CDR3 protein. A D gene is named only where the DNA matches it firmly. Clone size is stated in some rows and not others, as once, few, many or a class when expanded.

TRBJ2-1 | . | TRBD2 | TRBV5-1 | TGCGCCAGCGGGGGGGAGGTGCGCGATGAGCAGTTCTTC | CASGGEVRDEQFF
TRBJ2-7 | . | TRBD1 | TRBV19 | TGTGCCAGTAGTATTGATAACAGGGGGTGGTACGAGCAGTACTTC | CASSIDNRGWYEQYF
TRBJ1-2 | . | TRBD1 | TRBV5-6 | TGTGCCAGCAGCCTTGACAGGGTGAATGGCTACACCTTC | CASSLDRVNGYTF
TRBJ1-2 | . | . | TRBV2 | TGTGCCAGCAGGGACGACAGCCGGTATGGCTACACCTTC | CASRDDSRYGYTF
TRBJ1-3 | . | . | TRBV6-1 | TGTGCCAGCTGGGGGGTGGTCGGAAACACCATATATTTT | CASWGVVGNTIYF
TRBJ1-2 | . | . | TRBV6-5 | TGTGCCAGCAGTTTTACCCGGGATTGGCGATATGGCTACACCTTC | CASSFTRDWRYGYTF
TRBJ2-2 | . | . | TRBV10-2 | TGCGCCAGCAGTGGAGACTCAAACACCGGGGAGCTGTTTTTT | CASSGDSNTGELFF
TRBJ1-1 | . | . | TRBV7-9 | TGTGCCAGCAGCCCCGAGGCTACGGGGTGGAACACTGAAGCTTTCTTT | CASSPEATGWNTEAFF
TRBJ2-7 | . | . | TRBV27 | TGTGCCAGCAGTGTGGGGTCGGGGGCCTACGAGCAGTACTTC | CASSVGSGAYEQYF
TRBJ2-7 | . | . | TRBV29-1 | TGCAGCGTCCAAACAGGCCCCTACGAGCAGTACTTC | CSVQTGPYEQYF
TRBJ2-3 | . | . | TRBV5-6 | TGTGCCAGCAGCTTGTGGCAGTTCACAGATACGCAGTATTTT | CASSLWQFTDTQYF
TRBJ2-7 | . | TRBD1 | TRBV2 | TGTGCCAGCAGTAGCCAGACAGGGGCGAACAACGAGCAGTACTTC | CASSSQTGANNEQYF
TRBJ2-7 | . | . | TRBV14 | TGTGCCAGCAGCCAAGTGAACGGCTACGAGCAGTACTTC | CASSQVNGYEQYF
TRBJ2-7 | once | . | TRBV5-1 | TGCGCCAGCAGCTTGACGTTTAGTGTGCTTGGGAGCTACGAGCAGTACTTC | CASSLTFSVLGSYEQYF
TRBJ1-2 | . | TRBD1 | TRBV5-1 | TGCGCCAGCAGCTTCGACAGGGGAGCCGGCTACACCTTC | CASSFDRGAGYTF
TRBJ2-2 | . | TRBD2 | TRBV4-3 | TGCGCCAGCAGCCTTTCTAGCGGGGCCACCGGGGAGCTGTTTTTT | CASSLSSGATGELFF
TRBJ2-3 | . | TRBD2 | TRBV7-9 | TGTGCCAGCACCCCTTCCAGTAGCGGGATTAGCACAGATACGCAGTATTTT | CASTPSSSGISTDTQYF
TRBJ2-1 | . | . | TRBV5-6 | TGTGCCAGCAGCATGGGAGCTCCGGCGGTCAATGAGCAGTTCTTC | CASSMGAPAVNEQFF
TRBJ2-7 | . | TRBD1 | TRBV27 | TGTGCCAGCAGTTTAACCGGGACAGATTACGAGCAGTACTTC | CASSLTGTDYEQYF
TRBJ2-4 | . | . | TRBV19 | TGTGCCAGTACCCCTGAGGCGGGTCCACTAGCCAAAAACATTCAGTACTTC | CASTPEAGPLAKNIQYF